The 8 T cell receptor beta chains reported below all come from one sample, sequenced in a study of early T cells in non-severe SARS-CoV-2 infection. TCRdb used MiXCR to reprocess the 5' RACE reads, holding one entry per CDR3 protein. The profile shows some 40,000 distinct CDR3 sequences, over 4% of them singletons. The sample comprised whole blood. Receptor source: an adult who was a healthcare worker with PCR-confirmed SARS-CoV-2 infection or an uninfected control (not recorded which).

The sample holds many counts of this clonotype. The chain employs TRBV6-4 and TRBJ2-1; D is perhaps TRBD2 (5 bases). The CDR3 extends over 11 amino acids. Germline assignment: CDR1 MRHNA and CDR2 SNTAGT. V lost 10 bases, J lost 7 bases, and 11 bases lay in between. The CDR3 region has the DNA TGTGCCACCTCGAGAGGGAATGAGCAGTTCTTC. Translating it yields CATSRGNEQFF.

This clonotype was counted many times. The chain employs TRBV12-3 or TRBV12-4 and TRBJ1-6; no reliable D call. CDR3 size: 16 residues. The ends were cut back, 1 base at V and 9 bases at J, with 16 bases in the middle. In DNA, the CDR3 is TGTGCCAGCAGTTTAGGGCGAACCCAACCAATTTCACCCCTCCACTTT. Translated, it gives CASSLGRTQPISPLHF.

The sample holds many counts of this clonotype. This chain links TRBV5-1 with TRBJ2-5; D might be TRBD2 (6 bases). Deletions cut 4 bases from V and 5 bases from J, with 18 bases between. Germline-derived CDR1 and CDR2 are SGHRS and YFSETQ. This CDR3 comprises 15 residues. The CDR3 reads CASSPTVGSGETQYF. For the CDR3, the DNA is TGCGCCAGCAGCCCCACCGTGGGTAGCGGCGAGACCCAGTACTTC.

The V and J genes are TRBV6-5 and TRBJ2-2; D may correspond to TRBD1 or TRBD2 (5 bases each). Germline CDR1 and CDR2: MNHEY and SVGAGI. The V and J ends lost 6 bases and 0 bases respectively, with 11 bases between them. The CDR3 loop spans 15 amino acids. CDR3 residues: CASSTGTPNTGELFF. The CDR3 region has the DNA TGTGCCAGCAGCACCGGGACCCCGAACACCGGGGAGCTGTTTTTT.

This clonotype has at least ten counts. The chain employs TRBV11-2 and TRBJ2-7, with TRBD1 as a possible D gene (5 bases). V lost 2 bases and J 8 bases, leaving 10 bases between the germline ends. The CDR3 covers 12 residues. From germline, CDR1 is SGHAT and CDR2 FQNNGV. The chain's CDR3 is CASSLSGPQQYF. The CDR3 DNA sequence: TGTGCCAGCAGCTTATCAGGGCCCCAGCAGTACTTC.

The chain recombines TRBV7-6 with TRBJ2-2, with D uncertain. Germline assignment: CDR1 SGHVS and CDR2 FNYEAQ. V lost 7 bases and J 7 bases, leaving 4 bases between the germline ends. The CDR3 covers 10 residues. The CDR3 reads CASTFGELFF. CDR3 nucleotide sequence: TGTGCCAGCACGTTCGGGGAGCTGTTTTTT.

This clonotype was recorded a few times. For the CDR3, the DNA is TGTGCCAGCAGTTCGGGACTAGGCCTTGTCGAGCAGTTCTTC. Its protein is CASSSGLGLVEQFF. The rearrangement links TRBV27 to TRBJ2-1; the match to TRBD2 covers 8 bases. The CDR3 covers 14 residues. J lost 10 bases, V lost 4 bases, and 9 bases had no gene match. CDR1 is MNHEY and CDR2 is SMNVEV in the germline V gene (reference sequence).

This clonotype has at least ten counts. The chain carries TRBV12-3 or TRBV12-4 and TRBJ1-5; 7 bases map to TRBD1. The CDR3 is 15 amino acids. With V trimmed by 1 base and J by 6 bases, 6 bases remained unmatched. The CDR3 here is CASSLGNRGSQPQHF. In DNA form, the CDR3 reads TGTGCCAGCAGTTTAGGAAACAGGGGAAGTCAGCCCCAGCATTTT.